This is a list of T cell receptor beta chains from one sample in a study of blood T cell repertoires in COVID-19. The table came from immunoSEQ multiplex PCR; TCRdb's copy has only in-frame clones and leaves some out. The data show about 53,000 clones, around 86% seen once. The sequenced sample consisted of peripheral blood. Receptors were obtained from an elderly woman with COVID-19, enrolled during active disease. Both conserved end residues are part of each CDR3. The order of the fields is V gene, J gene, CDR3 length, clone size, D gene, CDR3 protein, CDR3 DNA. A D gene is named only where the DNA matches it firmly. Not every row has a clone size; where given, it reads once, few, many or a size class.

TRBV7-3	TRBJ2-3	16	-	TRBD2	CASSSGLARRGDTQYF	TGTGCCAGCAGCTCGGGACTAGCGCGGAGGGGAGATACGCAGTATTTT
TRBV10-3	TRBJ2-1	15	once	TRBD2	CAISEPSGSKNEQFF	TGTGCCATCAGTGAGCCTAGCGGGAGTAAAAATGAGCAGTTCTTC
TRBV5-1	TRBJ1-5	13	few	-	CASSLGQNQPQHF	TGCGCCAGCAGCTTGGGACAGAATCAGCCCCAGCATTTT
TRBV19	TRBJ2-2	15	-	-	CASSINGAVTGELFF	TGTGCCAGTAGTATTAATGGGGCGGTCACCGGGGAGCTGTTTTTT
TRBV3-1/TRBV3-2	TRBJ1-4	15	-	TRBD1	CASSQYGTEYEKLFF	TGTGCCAGCAGCCAATACGGGACAGAATATGAAAAACTGTTTTTT
TRBV11-3	TRBJ2-2	13	-	-	CASSLGGFGELFF	TGTGCCAGCAGCTTGGGCGGGTTCGGGGAGCTGTTTTTT
TRBV27	TRBJ1-6	15	-	-	CASSLRGVVNSPLHF	TGTGCCAGCAGTTTAAGGGGCGTCGTTAATTCACCCCTCCACTTT
TRBV19	TRBJ2-7	14	-	TRBD1	CASRPGQGGYEQYF	TGTGCCAGTAGGCCGGGACAGGGGGGCTACGAGCAGTACTTC
TRBV5-1	TRBJ2-5	14	few	TRBD2	CASSRLAGAETQYF	TGCGCCAGCAGCCGACTAGCGGGAGCGGAGACCCAGTACTTC
TRBV3-1/TRBV3-2	TRBJ2-7	15	-	-	CASSQMASASYEQYF	TGTGCCAGCAGCCAAATGGCTAGCGCCTCCTACGAGCAGTACTTC
TRBV4-1	TRBJ2-1	15	-	-	CASSQPGSPYNEQFF	TGCGCCAGCAGCCAGCCCGGGAGCCCCTACAATGAGCAGTTCTTC
TRBV5-1	TRBJ2-5	12	-	-	CASSLGRETQYF	TGCGCCAGCAGCTTAGGGAGGGAGACCCAGTACTTC
TRBV28	TRBJ1-2	12	-	-	CASSKGVYGYTF	TGTGCCAGCAGTAAAGGGGTTTATGGCTACACCTTC
TRBV5-1	TRBJ2-1	13	-	-	CASSLGSYNEQFF	TGCGCCAGCAGCTTGGGCAGTTACAATGAGCAGTTCTTC
TRBV14	TRBJ1-6	17	-	TRBD1	CASSNRQGANYNSPLHF	TGTGCCAGCAGCAATAGACAGGGGGCGAACTATAATTCACCCCTCCACTTT
TRBV14	TRBJ1-1	13	-	-	CASSQVAVTEAFF	TGTGCCAGCAGCCAAGTAGCGGTCACTGAAGCTTTCTTT
TRBV27	TRBJ2-7	14	-	-	CASSRDNPPYEQYF	TGTGCCAGCAGTCGCGACAATCCGCCCTACGAGCAGTACTTC
TRBV4-1	TRBJ2-1	15	-	-	CASSQAPGTYNEQFF	TGCGCCAGCAGCCAAGCCCCAGGGACCTACAATGAGCAGTTCTTC
TRBV2	TRBJ2-3	16	once	TRBD2	CASSDVTSGTTDTQYF	TGTGCCAGCAGTGACGTGACTAGCGGAACCACAGATACGCAGTATTTT
TRBV7-3	TRBJ2-2	14	-	-	CASSLTGVTGELFF	TGTGCCAGCAGCTTAACGGGAGTAACCGGGGAGCTGTTTTTT
TRBV18	TRBJ1-6	15	-	TRBD1	CASSPGTGLYSPLHF	TGTGCCAGCTCACCGGGGACAGGGTTGTATTCACCCCTCCACTTT
TRBV5-1	TRBJ2-6	15	-	-	CASSSQGTGANVLTF	TGCGCCAGCAGCTCCCAGGGGACTGGGGCCAACGTCCTGACTTTC
TRBV6-5	TRBJ2-1	12	-	TRBD1	CASNQGDNEQFF	TGTGCCAGCAATCAGGGGGACAATGAGCAGTTCTTC
TRBV3-1/TRBV3-2	TRBJ1-6	15	-	-	CASSQDPGEYSPLHF	TGTGCCAGCAGCCAAGATCCGGGGGAGTATTCACCCCTCCACTTT
TRBV27	TRBJ2-3	14	-	TRBD1	CASSLGTVVHTQYF	TGTGCCAGCAGTTTAGGGACAGTGGTACATACGCAGTATTTT
TRBV30	TRBJ1-1	13	-	TRBD1	CAGQGAMNTEAFF	TGTGCCGGACAGGGGGCTATGAACACTGAAGCTTTCTTT
TRBV6-5	TRBJ1-3	15	-	-	CASRLDSVSGNTIYF	TGTGCCAGCAGACTCGACAGTGTCTCTGGAAACACCATATATTTT
TRBV5-5	TRBJ1-4	13	-	-	CASSSGGNEKLFF	TGTGCCAGCAGCTCGGGTGGTAATGAAAAACTGTTTTTT
TRBV30	TRBJ2-1	14	-	-	CAWSVSSIFHEQFF	TGTGCCTGGAGTGTCTCTAGCATCTTTCATGAGCAGTTCTTC
TRBV27	TRBJ2-1	14	-	TRBD2	CASSLAGAGNEQFF	TGTGCCAGCAGTCTAGCGGGAGCTGGAAATGAGCAGTTCTTC
TRBV5-1	TRBJ2-5	12	-	-	CASGGGGETQYF	TGCGCCAGCGGAGGGGGCGGGGAGACCCAGTACTTC
TRBV5-4	TRBJ2-1	13	-	-	CASSLSPGDEQFF	TGTGCCAGCAGCTTGTCCCCGGGGGATGAGCAGTTCTTC
TRBV6-4	TRBJ2-3	13	once	-	CASSVNSLTTQYF	TGTGCCAGCAGTGTTAACAGCTTAACCACGCAGTATTTT
TRBV5-1	TRBJ2-3	16	-	TRBD2	CASSLAGGPALDTQYF	TGCGCCAGCAGCCTAGCGGGAGGGCCCGCACTTGATACGCAGTATTTT
TRBV14	TRBJ2-2	16	-	TRBD2	CASSLKTSGNTGELFF	TGTGCCAGCAGCCTAAAGACTAGCGGGAACACCGGGGAGCTGTTTTTT
TRBV27	TRBJ2-3	17	-	-	CASSFGRAGPPTDTQYF	TGTGCCAGCAGTTTTGGGCGGGCCGGCCCCCCCACAGATACGCAGTATTTT
TRBV6-1	TRBJ2-1	17	-	TRBD2	CASSERAGLAGGNEQFF	TGTGCCAGCAGTGAACGCGCGGGACTAGCGGGAGGTAATGAGCAGTTCTTC
TRBV27	TRBJ2-7	12	-	TRBD2	CASTPRGGTGNF	TGTGCCAGTACCCCGCGGGGAGGGACGGGAAACTTC
TRBV7-8	TRBJ1-2	12	-	-	CASSPATRGYTF	TGTGCCAGCAGCCCTGCCACTCGTGGCTACACCTTC
TRBV27	TRBJ1-5	14	-	-	CASSRGRSWQPQHF	TGTGCCAGCAGCCGCGGCCGAAGCTGGCAGCCCCAGCATTTT
TRBV11-1	TRBJ2-3	14	-	TRBD2	CASSYGEGTDTQYF	TGTGCCAGCAGCTACGGGGAGGGGACAGATACGCAGTATTTT
TRBV9	TRBJ2-1	16	-	TRBD2	CASSDYGTSGSNEQFF	TGTGCCAGCAGCGACTACGGGACTAGCGGTAGCAATGAGCAGTTCTTC
TRBV6-1	TRBJ2-2	15	once	-	CASSEPGANTGELFF	TGTGCCAGCAGTGAACCGGGAGCGAACACCGGGGAGCTGTTTTTT
TRBV9	TRBJ2-7	15	-	TRBD2	CASSVQGTRAGEQYF	TGTGCCAGCAGCGTACAGGGGACTAGGGCAGGGGAGCAGTACTTC
TRBV19	TRBJ2-7	15	-	TRBD2	CASSPTGTSNAEQYF	TGTGCCAGTAGTCCTACCGGGACTAGCAACGCCGAGCAGTACTTC
TRBV30	TRBJ2-1	16	-	TRBD2	CAWSVRGSGRANEQFF	TGTGCCTGGAGTGTACGGGGTAGCGGGAGAGCAAATGAGCAGTTCTTC
TRBV5-1	TRBJ2-1	19	few	TRBD2	CASSLLGLAGGSSYNEQFF	TGCGCCAGCAGCTTGTTAGGTCTAGCGGGAGGGAGTTCCTACAATGAGCAGTTCTTC
TRBV3-1/TRBV3-2	TRBJ2-1	15	-	-	CASSQGRGARNEQFF	TGTGCCAGCAGCCAAGGACGGGGGGCCAGGAATGAGCAGTTCTTC
TRBV28	TRBJ1-5	15	-	-	CASSSQKTSNQPQHF	TGTGCCAGCAGCTCACAGAAGACGAGCAATCAGCCCCAGCATTTT
TRBV7-9	TRBJ1-1	15	-	TRBD1	CASSLGDRGTAEAFF	TGTGCCAGCAGCTTAGGCGACAGGGGTACAGCTGAAGCTTTCTTT
TRBV18	TRBJ2-5	13	few	-	CASSPFEAETQYF	TGTGCCAGCTCACCATTCGAAGCGGAGACCCAGTACTTC
TRBV5-1	TRBJ1-4	15	-	TRBD1	CASRRTGGDNEKLFF	TGCGCCAGCAGGCGTACAGGGGGGGATAATGAAAAACTGTTTTTT
TRBV7-2	TRBJ1-5	15	-	TRBD1	CASSPNQGARQPQHF	TGTGCCAGCAGCCCAAACCAGGGGGCACGGCAGCCCCAGCATTTT
TRBV5-6	TRBJ2-7	16	few	-	CASNPFPRTRTYEQYF	TGTGCCAGCAACCCCTTTCCCAGGACACGTACCTACGAGCAGTACTTC